A single sample gave rise to the 30 T cell receptor beta chains below, sequenced in a study of control samples from healthy donors and cancer patients. The assay was immunoSEQ multiplex PCR, and TCRdb's table has in-frame clones only and misses some. Among about 76,000 clones listed, approximately 88% were seen once. The material sequenced was PBMCs. All receptors come from a woman in her fifties or sixties with colorectal cancer.

V and J are TRBV19 and TRBJ2-3, with 10 bases fitting TRBD2. The CDR3 contains 16 residues. After removal of 3 bases from V and 2 bases from J, the junction contained 5 bases not matched to a gene. In germline, CDR1 is LNHDA, CDR2 SQIVND (reference sequence). The CDR3 bases are TGTGCCAGTAGTATTGCTAGCGGGGGCTCCACAGATACGCAGTATTTT. This sequence encodes CASSIASGGSTDTQYF.

The gene calls are TRBV3-1 (or the pseudogene TRBV3-2) and TRBJ2-3, with D hard to call. The V end lost 3 bases, the J end lost 0 bases, and 10 bases lay between the germline ends. Looked up from germline, CDR1 is LGHDT and CDR2 is YNNKEL (reference sequence). This CDR3 comprises 15 residues. CDR3 residues: CASSQPYSSTDTQYF. In DNA, the CDR3 is TGTGCCAGCAGCCAGCCCTACTCTAGCACAGATACGCAGTATTTT.

This clone was seen a single time. The V call is TRBV30, the J call TRBJ1-4; weak D call: TRBD1 (5 bases). Germline lookup yields CDR1 GTSNPN and CDR2 SVGIG (reference sequence). The CDR3 runs 12 residues. V was pared by 4 bases and J by 6 bases, with 9 bases between. The CDR3 bases are TGTGCCTGGACAGGGCAGGATGAAAAACTGTTTTTT. It codes for CAWTGQDEKLFF.

This chain links TRBV19 with TRBJ2-2, with 9 nucleotides matching TRBD1. This CDR3 is built from 15 residues. V lost 7 bases and J lost 6; bases outside the gene matches: 9. The germline CDR1 and CDR2 sequences are LNHDA and SQIVND (reference sequence). The CDR3 is CASTPGQGRAGELFF. Here the CDR3 DNA reads TGTGCCAGTACCCCGGGACAGGGTCGTGCCGGGGAGCTGTTTTTT.

This chain connects TRBV10-1 to TRBJ1-6, with TRBD1 as a possible D gene (6 bases). Looked up from germline, CDR1 is WNHNN and CDR2 is SYGVQD (reference sequence). V was shortened by 3 bases and J by 11 bases, with 11 bases between the two germline ends. This CDR3 comprises 13 residues. CDR3 DNA: TGCGCCAGCAGTGAAGGACAGCGGACACCCCTCCACTTT. Its translation: CASSEGQRTPLHF.

This clone was counted once. V gene TRBV9 combines with J gene TRBJ1-2; D is perhaps TRBD1 (6 bases). The CDR3 is 15 residues long. V was pared by 4 bases and J by 2 bases, with 15 bases between. Per germline, CDR1 SGDLS and CDR2 YYNGEE. The CDR3 loop reads CASSSKDSGNYGYTF. CDR3 in DNA: TGTGCCAGCAGCTCCAAGGACAGTGGCAACTATGGCTACACCTTC. The full variable domain, with the rest looked up from reference TRBV9 and TRBJ1-2, is DSGVTQTPKHLITATGQRVTLRCSPRSGDLSVYWYQQSLDQGLQFLIQYYNGEERAKGNILERFSAQQFPDLHSELNLSSLELGDSALYFCASSSKDSGNYGYTFGSGTRLTVV.

This rearrangement joins TRBV6-5 to TRBJ2-2, with 9 bases identical to TRBD1. CDR3 length equals 13 residues. CDR1 and CDR2 (germline): MNHEY, SVGAGI. V shed 8 bases and J 5 bases; nucleotides not matched to a gene: 3. The DNA for the CDR3 is TGTGCCAGCCGACAGGGGGGTACCGGGGAGCTGTTTTTT. It specifies CASRQGGTGELFF.

The chain has TRBV28 and TRBJ2-4, with 10 bases fitting TRBD1. The CDR3 is made up of 19 amino acids. V shed 4 bases and J 0 bases; nucleotides not matched to a gene: 12. In germline, CDR1 is MDHEN, CDR2 SYDVKM. The CDR3 here is CASSYGEGQGRLAKNIQYF. The CDR3 DNA reads as TGTGCCAGCAGTTACGGAGAGGGACAGGGGCGACTAGCCAAAAACATTCAGTACTTC.

This chain links TRBV24-1 with TRBJ1-5; D not certain. The germline V gene has CDR1 KGHDR and CDR2 SFDVKD. The germline V and J ends were trimmed by 0 bases and 0 bases, with 2 bases remaining between them. The CDR3 runs 14 residues. The CDR3 coding sequence is TGTGCCACCAGTGATTTGTATAGCAATCAGCCCCAGCATTTT. It translates to CATSDLYSNQPQHF.

The V gene is TRBV12-5, the J gene TRBJ2-2, with TRBD1 matching over 8 bases. Germline V gives CDR1 LGHNT, CDR2 FRNRAP. The CDR3 totals 17 residues. V lost 3 bases to trimming and J lost 3 bases; unmatched junction nucleotides: 9. For the CDR3, the DNA is TGTGCTAGTGGTTTTCCCCCTCAGGGGGCGGACACCGGGGAGCTGTTTTTT. Its protein is CASGFPPQGADTGELFF.

The chain has TRBV15 and TRBJ2-5; the D is unclear. Germline CDR1 and CDR2: LNHNV and YYDKDF (reference sequence). The CDR3 runs to 12 residues. Trimming pared 0 bases from V and 5 bases from J, leaving 4 bases between. Here the CDR3 DNA reads TGTGCCACCAGCAGAGATTTGGAGACCCAGTACTTC. Translating gives CATSRDLETQYF.

J is TRBJ2-1 and V is TRBV19, with TRBD2 matching 10 bases. Germline V lookup: CDR1 LNHDA, CDR2 SQIVND (reference sequence). This CDR3 region has 13 residues. V was clipped by 6 bases and J by 7 bases; unmatched bases: 3. Here the CDR3 reads CASRGLARNEQFF. The CDR3 bases are TGTGCCAGTAGGGGACTAGCGAGGAATGAGCAGTTCTTC.

The genes are TRBV3-1 (or the pseudogene TRBV3-2) and TRBJ1-6; D possibly corresponds to TRBD1 (5 bases). CDR1 is LGHDT, CDR2 YNNKEL, per germline (reference sequence). V lost 3 bases and J lost 0, with 18 bases in between. The CDR3 sequence is 19 residues long. In nucleotides, the CDR3 is TGTGCCAGCAGCCAGTCCTACCCGGGGACGAGCTCCTATAATTCACCCCTCCACTTT. It is translated as CASSQSYPGTSSYNSPLHF.

This clone was observed a handful of times. The rearrangement links TRBV4-3 to TRBJ1-2, with unresolved D. V dropped 4 bases and J dropped 3 bases, with 12 bases sitting between them. The CDR3 is 14 amino acids. Germline V lookup: CDR1 LGHNA, CDR2 YSLEER. The DNA for the CDR3 is TGCGCCAGCAGCCCTGGGTGGCAGGACTATGGCTACACCTTC. Translation: CASSPGWQDYGYTF.

This chain links TRBV15 with TRBJ1-4; D gene ambiguous. The CDR3 length is 16 residues. The V end lost 1 base, the J end lost 4 bases, and 13 bases lay between the germline ends. Germline lookup yields CDR1 LNHNV and CDR2 YYDKDF (reference sequence). The CDR3 DNA reads as TGTGCCACCAGCAGAGCAACGGGGTACCGTAATGAAAAACTGTTTTTT. Residues: CATSRATGYRNEKLFF.

The chain employs TRBV7-2 and TRBJ2-2; TRBD2 matches 8 bases. After removal of 5 bases from V and 1 base from J, the junction contained 9 bases not matched to a gene. The CDR3 has 17 amino acids. CDR1 is SGHTA and CDR2 is FQGNSA in the germline V gene. The CDR3 is CASSPRLAQMNTGELFF. The CDR3 nucleotides read TGTGCCAGCAGCCCCAGACTAGCGCAAATGAACACCGGGGAGCTGTTTTTT.

This chain links TRBV4-3 with TRBJ1-3; unclear D gene. The CDR3 has 15 amino acids. Per the germline V gene, CDR1 is LGHNA and CDR2 is YSLEER. V was pared by 0 bases and J by 0 bases, with 6 bases between. The CDR3 DNA follows: TGCGCCAGCAGCCAAGACTCCAGCTCTGGAAACACCATATATTTT. It is translated as CASSQDSSSGNTIYF.

As regards this clone: Different DNA sequences within this sample yield the same CDR3. The chain combines TRBV5-6 with TRBJ1-5; possibly TRBD1 for D (6 bases). V shed 2 bases and J shed 5 bases, with 14 bases lying between them. Germline V CDR1 and CDR2: SGHDT, YYEEEE. The CDR3 consists of 15 residues. The CDR3 protein is CASSFGGGGHQPQHF. The CDR3 coding sequence is TGTGCCAGCAGCTTTGGCGGGGGGGGGCATCAGCCCCAGCATTTT.

The chain links TRBV7-6 to TRBJ1-1, with TRBD1 as a possible D gene (6 bases). Between the trimmed V and J ends, which lost 5 bases and 1 base, there was a span of 8 bases. Germline assignment: CDR1 SGHVS and CDR2 FNYEAQ. The CDR3 sequence is 13 residues long. The CDR3 sequence: CASSPRGNTEAFF. The CDR3 nucleotides are TGTGCCAGCAGCCCCAGGGGGAACACTGAAGCTTTCTTT.

CDR3 sequence reads: CASSNRDRGEQFF. CDR3 DNA sequence: TGTGCCAGCAGTAACCGGGACAGGGGTGAGCAGTTCTTC. This sequence joins TRBV2 and TRBJ2-1, with 10 bases identical to TRBD1. This CDR3 is 13 amino acids long. J gave up 9 bases and V 5 bases, and 4 bases lay outside the gene matches. CDR1 and CDR2 (germline): SNHLY, FYNNEI. Looking up the rest from reference TRBV2 and TRBJ2-1 gives the full variable domain: EPEVTQTPSHQVTQMGQEVILRCVPISNHLYFYWYRQILGQKVEFLVSFYNNEISEKSEIFDDQFSVERPDGSNFTLKIRSTKLEDSAMYFCASSNRDRGEQFFGPGTRLTVL.

The chain carries TRBV27 and TRBJ2-2; TRBD2 aligns across 9 bases. Germline lookup yields CDR1 MNHEY and CDR2 SMNVEV (reference sequence). CDR3 length: 14 amino acids. V shed 2 bases, J shed 5 bases, and the junction held 0 bases outside the gene matches. The CDR3 sequence: CASSLSGGTGELFF. CDR3 coding DNA: TGTGCCAGCAGTTTAAGCGGGGGGACCGGGGAGCTGTTTTTT.

The chain recombines TRBV5-1 with TRBJ2-5, with D maybe TRBD2 (5 bases). Germline V gene lookup returns CDR1 SGHRS and CDR2 YFSETQ. This CDR3 has 15 amino acids. The V gene lost 2 bases and the J gene lost 3 bases, with 14 bases spanning the gap. The CDR3 loop reads CASSFAGGSEETQYF. Written as DNA, the CDR3 is TGCGCCAGCAGCTTCGCAGGAGGTTCGGAAGAGACCCAGTACTTC.

The chain carries TRBV2 and TRBJ2-5; D gene uncertain. The CDR3 spans 10 residues. Trimming left V 8 bases short and J 5 bases short, with 6 bases between. Germline V CDR1 and CDR2: SNHLY, FYNNEI. The CDR3 loop is CASGRETQYF. CDR3 bases: TGTGCCAGCGGTCGGGAGACCCAGTACTTC. The full variable domain, its missing parts supplied by reference TRBV2 and TRBJ2-5, is EPEVTQTPSHQVTQMGQEVILRCVPISNHLYFYWYRQILGQKVEFLVSFYNNEISEKSEIFDDQFSVERPDGSNFTLKIRSTKLEDSAMYFCASGRETQYFGPGTRLLVL.

The genes are TRBV5-1 and TRBJ2-3; D is ambiguous. CDR1 and CDR2 (germline): SGHRS, YFSETQ. This CDR3 is 12 amino acids long. Trimming cost V 4 bases and J 2 bases, with 5 bases left between them. The CDR3 nucleotides are TGCGCCAGCAGCGCCAACACAGATACGCAGTATTTT. As protein: CASSANTDTQYF.

The chain couples TRBV5-1 to TRBJ2-1; TRBD2 might be the D (5 bases). The CDR3 is made up of 12 amino acids. Germline CDR1 is SGHRS and CDR2 is YFSETQ. Trimming left V 4 bases short and J 6 bases short, with 8 bases between. CDR3 coding DNA: TGCGCCAGCAGCCCGGGGAGCAATGAGCAGTTCTTC. Its translation: CASSPGSNEQFF.

This rearrangement joins TRBV5-8 to TRBJ2-3, with D uncertain. V gave up 4 bases and J gave up 0 bases, with 6 bases separating them. This CDR3 is built from 13 residues. The germline CDR1 and CDR2 sequences are SGHTS and YDEGEE. The DNA of the CDR3 is TGTGCCAGCAGCACAGACAGCACAGATACGCAGTATTTT. This encodes CASSTDSTDTQYF.

This chain joins TRBV18 and TRBJ2-1; D remains ambiguous. In germline, CDR1 is KGHSH, CDR2 LQKENI. The CDR3 consists of 13 residues. V was cut by 3 bases and J by 5 bases, with 8 bases left in between. CDR3 sequence: CASSPAHHNEQFF. The CDR3 region has the DNA TGTGCCAGCTCACCTGCACACCACAATGAGCAGTTCTTC.

This clone has more than one count but fewer than ten. The chain carries TRBV28 and TRBJ1-2, with 10 bases fitting TRBD1. The CDR3 loop spans 15 amino acids. V shed 3 bases and J 3 bases; nucleotides not matched to a gene: 4. Germline-derived CDR1 and CDR2 are MDHEN and SYDVKM. CDR3 DNA sequence: TGTGCCAGCAGTTTTGGACAGGGGGGATACTATGGCTACACCTTC. Its protein is CASSFGQGGYYGYTF.

The chain carries TRBV9 and TRBJ2-3, with D unclear. CDR1 is SGDLS and CDR2 is YYNGEE in the germline V gene. V shed 4 bases and J shed 1 base, with 13 bases lying between them. This CDR3 is built from 15 residues. CDR3 protein: CASSPLSAGTDTQYF. DNA of the CDR3: TGTGCCAGCAGCCCATTAAGCGCTGGCACAGATACGCAGTATTTT.

This chain connects TRBV27 to TRBJ2-1; 10 bases are a match to TRBD1. The CDR3 has 15 residues. After removal of 5 bases from V and 4 bases from J, the junction contained 5 bases not matched to a gene. Germline CDR1 MNHEY, CDR2 SMNVEV (reference sequence). The CDR3 sequence: CASSPRDRGYNEQFF. Written as DNA, the CDR3 is TGTGCCAGCAGTCCCCGGGACAGGGGATACAATGAGCAGTTCTTC.